Presented here are 22 T cell receptor beta chains from one specimen sequenced in a study of neurological immune-mediated disorders (dated by TCRdb to about 2019). The method was 5' RACE. Sequencing relied on an Illumina HiSeq 2500. TCRdb applied fastp at Q25 and MiXCR to the public reads, then kept only in-frame beta chains. Every entry covers one CDR3 protein and lists the most common genes and DNA from its rows. The sample has tens of thousands of distinct CDR3 sequences on record, approximately 4.1% of them singletons. 2.5% to 3% of the sample is in the top ten clones. Sequenced input: PBMCs. The receptors were gathered from a man over 45 with multiple sclerosis.

This clonotype occurred a few times. A much larger clone differs by one base, so this may be a read error. The J gene is TRBJ2-1, the V gene TRBV28, with 11 nucleotides matching TRBD1. Germline V gene sequence: CDR1 MDHEN, CDR2 SYDVKM. The CDR3 totals 15 residues. CDR3 amino acids: CASSLVGQGDNEHFF. The CDR3 nucleotides are TGTGCCAGCAGTTTAGTGGGACAGGGGGATAATGAGCATTTCTTC.

This clonotype was recorded at least ten times. The chain is built from TRBV5-1 and TRBJ1-5, with a tentative D call TRBD1 (5 bases). CDR1 is SGHRS and CDR2 is YFSETQ in the germline V gene. V was cut by 4 bases and J by 4 bases, with 15 bases left in between. The CDR3 loop spans 15 amino acids. The chain's CDR3 is CASSPGTGGNQPQHF. The CDR3 region has the DNA TGCGCCAGCAGCCCAGGGACCGGGGGGAATCAGCCCCAGCATTTT.

This clonotype was seen a few times. The chain combines TRBV28 with TRBJ2-3, with D tentatively TRBD1 (5 bases). The germline V and J ends were trimmed by 3 bases and 2 bases, with 9 bases remaining between them. Germline V CDR1 and CDR2: MDHEN, SYDVKM. This CDR3 is 14 amino acids long. DNA of the CDR3: TGTGCCAGCAGTTTGAGCAGGGTCACAGATACGCAGTATTTT. This encodes CASSLSRVTDTQYF.

The table lists this clonotype with many counts. This chain links TRBV5-1 with TRBJ2-3; either TRBD1 or TRBD2 may fit D (6 bases each). V was trimmed by 5 bases and J by 2 bases, leaving 12 bases between them. This CDR3 is 14 amino acids long. Per the germline V gene, CDR1 is SGHRS and CDR2 is YFSETQ. The CDR3 here is CASRGGTFTDTQYF. CDR3 DNA sequence: TGCGCCAGCAGAGGGGGGACCTTCACAGATACGCAGTATTTT.

The sample holds many counts of this clonotype. The chain carries TRBV2 and TRBJ2-7; D unclear. Germline V CDR1 and CDR2: SNHLY, FYNNEI. V was clipped by 7 bases and J by 3 bases, with 7 bases between them. The CDR3 contains 11 residues. CDR3 residues: CASTPDYEQYF. CDR3 DNA: TGTGCCAGCACCCCCGACTACGAGCAGTACTTC.

The chain employs TRBV5-6 and TRBJ2-1, with 11 bases aligning to TRBD1. The germline CDR1 and CDR2 sequences are SGHDT and YYEEEE. V lost 4 bases to trimming and J lost 7 bases; unmatched junction nucleotides: 4. The CDR3 sequence is 14 residues long. The CDR3 DNA reads as TGTGCCAGCAGCCCCGGGACAGGGGGGAATGAGCAGTTCTTC. Protein sequence: CASSPGTGGNEQFF.

Many counts were recorded for this clonotype. The genes are TRBV5-5 and TRBJ2-5; 7 nucleotides match TRBD1. There are 14 residues in the CDR3. The germline CDR1 and CDR2 sequences are SGHKS and YYEKEE (reference sequence). The trim removed 1 base at V and 5 bases at J, leaving 5 bases unmatched. This CDR3 reads CASSLNYRGETQYF. In DNA form, the CDR3 reads TGTGCCAGCAGCTTGAACTACAGGGGTGAGACCCAGTACTTC.

This clonotype has only a few counts. A much larger clone lies a single base off, so this may be a read error. This chain uses TRBV5-1 with TRBJ1-4, with 8 bases matching TRBD1. Germline V gene sequence: CDR1 SGHRS, CDR2 YFSETQ. The CDR3 runs to 15 residues. J gave up 6 bases and V 6 bases, and 10 bases lay outside the gene matches. The CDR3 loop reads CASNQKTGGDEKLFF. The DNA for the CDR3 is TGCGCCAGCAACCAAAAAACAGGGGGTGATGAAAAACTGTTTTTT.

This clonotype was detected ten times or more. V gene TRBV20-1 combines with J gene TRBJ2-3; 9 bases are shared with TRBD2. CDR3 length: 16 residues. The trim removed 1 base at V and 2 bases at J, leaving 7 bases unmatched. Germline lookup yields CDR1 DFQATT and CDR2 SNEGSKA (reference sequence). CDR3 nucleotides: TGCAGTGCTAGAGCGAGTGGCGGGGGGGCCACAGATACGCAGTATTTT. Its translation: CSARASGGGATDTQYF.

This clonotype has ten or more counts. The chain is built from TRBV5-1 and TRBJ2-1, with D tentatively TRBD2 (6 bases). Trimming shortened V by 0 bases and J by 0 bases, and 10 bases separated the two germline ends. The CDR3 extends over 16 amino acids. Germline loops: CDR1 SGHRS, CDR2 YFSETQ. The CDR3 nucleotides are TGCGCCAGCAGCTTGGCGGGACTCAGCTCCTACAATGAGCAGTTCTTC. Translating it yields CASSLAGLSSYNEQFF. Filled out from reference TRBV5-1 and TRBJ2-1, the complete variable domain reads KAGVTQTPRYLIKTRGQQVTLSCSPISGHRSVSWYQQTPGQGLQFLFEYFSETQRNKGNFPGRFSGRQFSNSRSEMNVSTLELGDSALYLCASSLAGLSSYNEQFFGPGTRLTVL.

This clonotype has more than one count but fewer than ten. This chain connects TRBV5-1 to TRBJ1-1; 8 bases fit TRBD1. The CDR3 is 15 residues long. Germline V gene lookup returns CDR1 SGHRS and CDR2 YFSETQ. The J segment lost 1 base and the V segment lost 4 bases, leaving 6 bases of the junction unmatched. CDR3 in DNA: TGCGCCAGCAGCATATTGACAGGGGCGAACACTGAAGCTTTCTTT. It translates to CASSILTGANTEAFF.

This clonotype has ten or more counts. The chain joins TRBV5-1 to TRBJ1-2; D gene unclear. The CDR3 has 14 amino acids. Trimming removed 1 base from V and 4 bases from J, with 11 bases in between. The germline CDR1 and CDR2 sequences are SGHRS and YFSETQ. This chain's CDR3 is CASSLRAVGYGYTF. The CDR3 nucleotides read TGCGCCAGCAGCTTGAGAGCCGTGGGCTATGGCTACACCTTC. Full variable domain (rest looked up from reference TRBV5-1 and TRBJ1-2): KAGVTQTPRYLIKTRGQQVTLSCSPISGHRSVSWYQQTPGQGLQFLFEYFSETQRNKGNFPGRFSGRQFSNSRSEMNVSTLELGDSALYLCASSLRAVGYGYTFGSGTRLTVV.

The chain carries TRBV10-3 and TRBJ1-1; D is unclear. The V gene lost 8 bases and the J gene lost 1 base, with 8 bases spanning the gap. From germline, CDR1 is ENHRY and CDR2 SYGVKD. This CDR3 spans 12 amino acids. The CDR3 is CAIRRQNTEAFF. The CDR3 bases are TGTGCCATCCGCAGACAGAACACTGAAGCTTTCTTT.

This clonotype was detected ten times or more. V usage is TRBV9 and J usage is TRBJ2-1; D not resolved. This CDR3 has 16 amino acids. CDR1 SGDLS and CDR2 YYNGEE come from the germline V gene. With 6 bases removed from V and 0 bases from J, the gap between germline ends came to 16 bases. The CDR3 DNA reads as TGTGCCAGCAACTCCCCGGACGGAAACTCCTACAATGAGCAGTTCTTC. Translated: CASNSPDGNSYNEQFF.

This clonotype was recorded at least ten times. The genes are TRBV7-9 and TRBJ2-6; the D is unclear. Looked up from germline, CDR1 is SEHNR and CDR2 is FQNEAQ (reference sequence). This CDR3 has 15 amino acids. V was trimmed by 5 bases and J by 1 base, leaving 9 bases between them. CDR3 nucleotide sequence: TGTGCCAGCAGCCCCCACAGATCTGGGGCCAACGTCCTGACTTTC. Protein product: CASSPHRSGANVLTF.

This clonotype was seen many times. The chain has TRBV7-8 and TRBJ2-3; D not resolved. Between the trimmed V and J ends, which lost 5 bases and 0 bases, there was a span of 3 bases. Germline CDR1 is SGHVS and CDR2 is FQNEAQ. This CDR3 contains 12 residues. CDR3 sequence (DNA): TGTGCCAGCAGCCTTAGCACAGATACGCAGTATTTT. Amino acid sequence: CASSLSTDTQYF. The whole variable domain, remainder taken from reference TRBV7-8 and TRBJ2-3, is GAGVSQSPRYKVAKRGQDVALRCDPISGHVSLFWYQQALGQGPEFLTYFQNEAQLDKSGLPSDRFFAERPEGSVSTLKIQRTQQEDSAVYLCASSLSTDTQYFGPGTRLTVL.

This clonotype was detected many times. V usage is TRBV28 and J usage is TRBJ2-2; D perhaps matches TRBD1 (5 bases). The germline gives CDR1 MDHEN, CDR2 SYDVKM. V lost 4 bases to trimming and J lost 6 bases, with 9 bases between them. This CDR3 spans 13 amino acids. CDR3 sequence: CASSSQGAGELFF. CDR3 bases: TGTGCCAGCAGTTCCCAGGGCGCCGGGGAGCTGTTTTTT. Together with reference TRBV28 and TRBJ2-2, the CDR3 gives the full variable domain: DVKVTQSSRYLVKRTGEKVFLECVQDMDHENMFWYRQDPGLGLRLIYFSYDVKMKEKGDIPEGYSVSREKKERFSLILESASTNQTSMYLCASSSQGAGELFFGEGSRLTVL.

This clonotype was recorded at least ten times. The V and J genes are TRBV4-1 and TRBJ2-1; 10 bases match TRBD2. Losses at the gene ends were 2 bases for V and 2 bases for J; bases not matched to a gene: 0. The germline V gene encodes CDR1 MGHRA and CDR2 YSYEKL. The CDR3 is 15 amino acids. The CDR3 protein is CASSQLAGAYNEQFF. CDR3 coding DNA: TGCGCCAGCAGCCAACTAGCGGGGGCCTACAATGAGCAGTTCTTC.

This clonotype has at least ten counts. The chain uses TRBV20-1 and TRBJ2-7, with 7 bases lining up with TRBD1. The CDR3 contains 14 residues. After removal of 4 bases from V and 0 bases from J, the junction contained 6 bases not matched to a gene. CDR1 is DFQATT, CDR2 SNEGSKA, per germline (reference sequence). The CDR3 region has the DNA TGCAGTGCTAAGCCGACAGGGAGCTCCTACGAGCAGTACTTC. Translated, it gives CSAKPTGSSYEQYF.

This clonotype was seen many times. The chain joins TRBV5-1 to TRBJ1-2, with a possible D match to TRBD1 (5 bases). Between the trimmed V and J ends, which lost 0 bases and 6 bases, there was a span of 15 bases. CDR1 and CDR2 (germline): SGHRS, YFSETQ. The CDR3 is made up of 15 amino acids. The CDR3 DNA reads TGCGCCAGCAGCTTGGCCTTGAGACAGACCGATGGCTACACCTTC. Its translation: CASSLALRQTDGYTF.

This clonotype was recorded at least ten times. The genes are TRBV3-1 and TRBJ2-6; no clear D. Trimming stripped 2 bases from V and 1 base from J, with 9 bases between. Germline V lookup: CDR1 LGHDT, CDR2 YNNKEL (reference sequence). The CDR3 is 16 amino acids. The CDR3 sequence: CASSQNDGSGANVLTF. CDR3 bases: TGTGCCAGCAGCCAAAACGATGGGTCTGGGGCCAACGTCCTGACTTTC.

The V and J genes are TRBV3-1 and TRBJ1-1; no definite D call. V was shortened by 5 bases and J by 5 bases, with 21 bases between the two germline ends. In germline, CDR1 is LGHDT, CDR2 YNNKEL (reference sequence). The CDR3 has 16 amino acids. CDR3 in DNA: TGTGCCAGCAGCAAGTCCCCAGGCGAGACGAGGACTGAAGCTTTCTTT. Its translation is CASSKSPGETRTEAFF.